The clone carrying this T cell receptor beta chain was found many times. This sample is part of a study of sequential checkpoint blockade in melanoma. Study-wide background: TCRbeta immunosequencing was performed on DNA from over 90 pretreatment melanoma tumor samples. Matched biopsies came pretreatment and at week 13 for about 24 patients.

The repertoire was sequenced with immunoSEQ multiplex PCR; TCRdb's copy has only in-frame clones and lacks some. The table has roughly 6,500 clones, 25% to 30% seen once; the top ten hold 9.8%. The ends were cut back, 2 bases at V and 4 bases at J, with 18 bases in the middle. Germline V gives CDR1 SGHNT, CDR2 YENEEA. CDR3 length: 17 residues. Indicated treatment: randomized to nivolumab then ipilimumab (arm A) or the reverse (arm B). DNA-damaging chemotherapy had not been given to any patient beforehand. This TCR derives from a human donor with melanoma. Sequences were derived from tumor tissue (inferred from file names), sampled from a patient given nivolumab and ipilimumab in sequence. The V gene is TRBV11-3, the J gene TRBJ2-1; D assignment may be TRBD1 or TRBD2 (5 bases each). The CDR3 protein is CASSLNVGGTPYNEQFF. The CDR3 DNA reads TGTGCCAGCAGCTTAAATGTTGGGGGAACCCCATACAATGAGCAGTTCTTC.